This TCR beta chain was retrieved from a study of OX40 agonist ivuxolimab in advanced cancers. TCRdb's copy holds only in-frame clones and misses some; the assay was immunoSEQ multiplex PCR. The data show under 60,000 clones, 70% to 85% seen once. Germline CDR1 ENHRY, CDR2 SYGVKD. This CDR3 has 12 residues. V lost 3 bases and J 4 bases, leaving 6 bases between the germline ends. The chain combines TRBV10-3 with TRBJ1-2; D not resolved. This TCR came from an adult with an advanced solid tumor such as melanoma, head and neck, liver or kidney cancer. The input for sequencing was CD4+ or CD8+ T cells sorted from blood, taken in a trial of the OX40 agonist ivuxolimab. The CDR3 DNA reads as TGTGCCATCAGTGAACCGGGCTATGGCTACACCTTC. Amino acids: CAISEPGYGYTF.